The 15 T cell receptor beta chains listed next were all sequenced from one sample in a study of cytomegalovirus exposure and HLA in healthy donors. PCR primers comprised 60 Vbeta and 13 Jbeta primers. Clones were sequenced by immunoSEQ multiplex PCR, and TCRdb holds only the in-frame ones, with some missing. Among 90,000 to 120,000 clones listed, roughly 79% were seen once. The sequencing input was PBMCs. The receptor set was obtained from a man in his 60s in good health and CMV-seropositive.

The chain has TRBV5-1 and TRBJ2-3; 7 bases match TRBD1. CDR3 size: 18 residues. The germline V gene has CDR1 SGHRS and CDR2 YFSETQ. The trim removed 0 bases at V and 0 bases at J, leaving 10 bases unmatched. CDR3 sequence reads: CASSLETGKGPSTDTQYF. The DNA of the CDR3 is TGCGCCAGCAGCTTGGAGACAGGGAAAGGTCCAAGCACAGATACGCAGTATTTT. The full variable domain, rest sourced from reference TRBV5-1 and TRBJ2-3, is KAGVTQTPRYLIKTRGQQVTLSCSPISGHRSVSWYQQTPGQGLQFLFEYFSETQRNKGNFPGRFSGRQFSNSRSEMNVSTLELGDSALYLCASSLETGKGPSTDTQYFGPGTRLTVL.

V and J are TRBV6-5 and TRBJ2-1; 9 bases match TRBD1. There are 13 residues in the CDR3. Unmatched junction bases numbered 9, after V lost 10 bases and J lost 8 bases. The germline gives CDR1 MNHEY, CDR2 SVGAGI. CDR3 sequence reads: CATKQGAIHEQFF. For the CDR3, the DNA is TGTGCCACGAAACAGGGGGCTATCCATGAGCAGTTCTTC.

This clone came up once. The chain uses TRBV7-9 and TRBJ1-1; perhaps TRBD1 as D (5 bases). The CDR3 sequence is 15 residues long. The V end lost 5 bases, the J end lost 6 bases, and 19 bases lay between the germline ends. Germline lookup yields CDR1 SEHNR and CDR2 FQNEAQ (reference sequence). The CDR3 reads CASSPTLGGVPEAFF. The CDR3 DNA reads TGTGCCAGCAGCCCGACCTTAGGAGGGGTACCTGAAGCTTTCTTT.

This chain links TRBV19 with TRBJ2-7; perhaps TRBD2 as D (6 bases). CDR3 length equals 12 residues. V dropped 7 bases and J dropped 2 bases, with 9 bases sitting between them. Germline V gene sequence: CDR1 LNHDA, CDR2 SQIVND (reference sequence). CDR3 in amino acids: CASMGEAYEQYF. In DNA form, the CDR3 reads TGTGCCAGTATGGGGGAGGCCTACGAGCAGTACTTC.

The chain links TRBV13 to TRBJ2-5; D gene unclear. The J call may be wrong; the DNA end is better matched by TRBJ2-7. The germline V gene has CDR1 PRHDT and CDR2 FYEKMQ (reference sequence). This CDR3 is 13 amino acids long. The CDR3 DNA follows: TGTGCCAGCAGCTTAGGACAGACCTACGAGCAGTACTTC. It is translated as CASSLGQTYEQYF.

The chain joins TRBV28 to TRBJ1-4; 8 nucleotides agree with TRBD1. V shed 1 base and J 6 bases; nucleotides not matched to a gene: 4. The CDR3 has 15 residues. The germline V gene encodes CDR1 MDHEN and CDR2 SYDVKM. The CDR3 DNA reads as TGTGCCAGCAGTTTATTAGGACAGGGCTATGAAAAACTGTTTTTT. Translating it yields CASSLLGQGYEKLFF.

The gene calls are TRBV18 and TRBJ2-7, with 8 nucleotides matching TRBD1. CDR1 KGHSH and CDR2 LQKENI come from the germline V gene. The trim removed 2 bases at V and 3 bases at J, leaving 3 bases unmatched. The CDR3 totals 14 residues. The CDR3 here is CASSPSTGVYEQYF. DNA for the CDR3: TGTGCCAGCTCACCATCGACAGGGGTCTACGAGCAGTACTTC.

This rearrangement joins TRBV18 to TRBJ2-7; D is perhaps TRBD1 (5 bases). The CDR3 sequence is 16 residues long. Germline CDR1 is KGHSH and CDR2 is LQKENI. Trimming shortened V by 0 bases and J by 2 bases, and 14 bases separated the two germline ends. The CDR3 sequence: CASSPPWSGHPYEQYF. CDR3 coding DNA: TGTGCCAGCTCACCACCGTGGTCAGGGCATCCCTACGAGCAGTACTTC.

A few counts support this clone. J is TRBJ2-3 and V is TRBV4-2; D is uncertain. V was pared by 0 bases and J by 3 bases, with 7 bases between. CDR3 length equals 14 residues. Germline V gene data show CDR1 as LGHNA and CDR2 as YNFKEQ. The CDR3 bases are TGTGCCAGCAGCCAAGATCTGAGGACAGATACGCAGTATTTT. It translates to CASSQDLRTDTQYF.

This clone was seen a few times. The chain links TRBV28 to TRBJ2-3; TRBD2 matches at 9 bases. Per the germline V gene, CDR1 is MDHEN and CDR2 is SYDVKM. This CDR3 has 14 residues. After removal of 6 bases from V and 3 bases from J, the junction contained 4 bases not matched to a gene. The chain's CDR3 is CASSPLAGTDTQYF. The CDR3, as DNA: TGTGCCAGCAGCCCGCTAGCGGGGACAGATACGCAGTATTTT.

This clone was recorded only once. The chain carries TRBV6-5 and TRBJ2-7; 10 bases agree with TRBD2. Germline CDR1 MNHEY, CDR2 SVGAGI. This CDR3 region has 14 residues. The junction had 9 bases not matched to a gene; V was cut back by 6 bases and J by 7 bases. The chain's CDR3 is CASRSSGGAREQYF. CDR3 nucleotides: TGTGCCAGCAGATCCAGCGGGGGGGCGAGGGAGCAGTACTTC.

CDR3 DNA sequence: TGTGCCAGCTCACCTCCGGGACAGGGGGCTGAAAAACTGTTTTTT. Residues: CASSPPGQGAEKLFF. The chain couples TRBV18 to TRBJ1-4, with 12 bases fitting TRBD1. The CDR3 has 15 residues. Germline V lookup: CDR1 KGHSH, CDR2 LQKENI. V trimming: 3 bases; J trimming: 7 bases; junction bases outside the gene matches: 3.

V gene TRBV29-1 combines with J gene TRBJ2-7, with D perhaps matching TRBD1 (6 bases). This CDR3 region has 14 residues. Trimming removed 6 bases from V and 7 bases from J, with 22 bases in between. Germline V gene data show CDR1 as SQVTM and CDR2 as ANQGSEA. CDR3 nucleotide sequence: TGCAGCGTGACCTACAGGGAAGTTTCGGGGGAGCAGTACTTC. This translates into CSVTYREVSGEQYF.

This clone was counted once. CDR3: CASRSQGLSYEQYF. The CDR3 DNA reads as TGTGCAAGTCGCTCACAGGGGCTTTCGTACGAGCAGTACTTC. The V and J genes are TRBV12-2 and TRBJ2-7; TRBD1, the table's D call, lacks a check against the DNA. TRBV12-2 is marked as a pseudogene. The CDR3 sequence is 14 residues long.

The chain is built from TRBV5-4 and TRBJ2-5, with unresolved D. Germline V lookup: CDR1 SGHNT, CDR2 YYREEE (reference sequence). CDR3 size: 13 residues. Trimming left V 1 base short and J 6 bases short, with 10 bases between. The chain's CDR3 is CASSLSGLQTQYF. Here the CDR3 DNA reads TGTGCCAGCAGCTTGTCGGGTCTTCAGACCCAGTACTTC.